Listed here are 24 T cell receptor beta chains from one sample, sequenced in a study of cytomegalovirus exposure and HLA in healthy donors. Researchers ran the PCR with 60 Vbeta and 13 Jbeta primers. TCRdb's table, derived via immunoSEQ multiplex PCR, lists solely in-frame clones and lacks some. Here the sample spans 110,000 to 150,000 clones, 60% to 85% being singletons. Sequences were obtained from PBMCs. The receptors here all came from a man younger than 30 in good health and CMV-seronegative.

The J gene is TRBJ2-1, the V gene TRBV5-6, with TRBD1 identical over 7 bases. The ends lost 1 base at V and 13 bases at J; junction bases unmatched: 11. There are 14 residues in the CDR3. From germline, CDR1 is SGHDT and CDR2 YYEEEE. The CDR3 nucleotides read TGTGCCAGCAGCTTGATTATGGGGGACAGTCCACAGTTCTTC. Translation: CASSLIMGDSPQFF. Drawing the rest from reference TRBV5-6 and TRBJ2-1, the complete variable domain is DAGVTQSPTHLIKTRGQQVTLRCSPKSGHDTVSWYQQALGQGPQFIFQYYEEEERQRGNFPDRFSGHQFPNYSSELNVNALLLGDSALYLCASSLIMGDSPQFFGPGTRLTVL.

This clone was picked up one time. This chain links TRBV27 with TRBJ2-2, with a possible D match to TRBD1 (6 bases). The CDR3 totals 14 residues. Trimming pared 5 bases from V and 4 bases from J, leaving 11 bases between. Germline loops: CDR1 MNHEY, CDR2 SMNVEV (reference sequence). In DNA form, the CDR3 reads TGTGCCAGCAGTCCCCTAGGGGGCACCGGGGAGCTGTTTTTT. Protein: CASSPLGGTGELFF.

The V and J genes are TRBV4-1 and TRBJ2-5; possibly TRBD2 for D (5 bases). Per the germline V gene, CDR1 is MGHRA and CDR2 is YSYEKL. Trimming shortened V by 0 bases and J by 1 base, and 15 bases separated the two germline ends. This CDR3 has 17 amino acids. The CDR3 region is CASSQDFNSAGQETQYF. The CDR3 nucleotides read TGCGCCAGCAGCCAAGATTTTAACTCTGCGGGCCAAGAGACCCAGTACTTC.

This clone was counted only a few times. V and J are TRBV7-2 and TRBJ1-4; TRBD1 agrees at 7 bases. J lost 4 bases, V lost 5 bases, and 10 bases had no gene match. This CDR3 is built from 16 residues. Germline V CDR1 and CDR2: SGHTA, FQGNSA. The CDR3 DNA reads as TGTGCCAGCAGCCTCCAATCGACAGGGCGTAATGAAAAACTGTTTTTT. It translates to CASSLQSTGRNEKLFF.

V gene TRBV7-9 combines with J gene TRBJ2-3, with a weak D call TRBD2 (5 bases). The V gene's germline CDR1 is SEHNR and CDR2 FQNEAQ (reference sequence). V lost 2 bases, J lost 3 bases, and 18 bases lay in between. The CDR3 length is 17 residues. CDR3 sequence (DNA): TGTGCCAGCAGCTTAATCCGACCCGGGGAGTATACAGATACGCAGTATTTT. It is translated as CASSLIRPGEYTDTQYF.

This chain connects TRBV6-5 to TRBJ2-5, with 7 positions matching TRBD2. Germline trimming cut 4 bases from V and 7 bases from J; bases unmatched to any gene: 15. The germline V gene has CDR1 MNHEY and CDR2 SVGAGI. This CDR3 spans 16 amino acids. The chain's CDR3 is CASSSVAGGTAPTQYF. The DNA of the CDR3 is TGTGCCAGCAGTTCGGTGGCCGGGGGGACCGCCCCGACCCAGTACTTC.

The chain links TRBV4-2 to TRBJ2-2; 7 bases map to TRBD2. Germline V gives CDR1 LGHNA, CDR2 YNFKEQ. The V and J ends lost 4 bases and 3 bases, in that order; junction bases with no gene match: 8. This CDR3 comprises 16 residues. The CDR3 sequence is CASSPKHRGDTGELFF. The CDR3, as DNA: TGTGCCAGCAGCCCGAAGCACCGGGGGGACACCGGGGAGCTGTTTTTT.

CDR3 coding DNA: TGTGCCAGCAGTTTAGGTACAGGGAGTTACACAGATACGCAGTATTTT. This sequence encodes CASSLGTGSYTDTQYF. The rearrangement joins TRBV27 to TRBJ2-3; possibly TRBD1 for D (6 bases). V gave up 2 bases and J gave up 2 bases, with 14 bases separating them. The germline gives CDR1 MNHEY, CDR2 SMNVEV (reference sequence). The CDR3 covers 16 residues.

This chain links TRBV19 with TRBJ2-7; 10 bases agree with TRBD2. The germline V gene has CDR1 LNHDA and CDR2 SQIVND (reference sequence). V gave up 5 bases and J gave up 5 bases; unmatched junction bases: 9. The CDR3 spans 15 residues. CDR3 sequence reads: CASSGASGSYDEQYF. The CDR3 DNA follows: TGTGCCAGTAGTGGTGCTAGCGGGAGTTACGACGAGCAGTACTTC.

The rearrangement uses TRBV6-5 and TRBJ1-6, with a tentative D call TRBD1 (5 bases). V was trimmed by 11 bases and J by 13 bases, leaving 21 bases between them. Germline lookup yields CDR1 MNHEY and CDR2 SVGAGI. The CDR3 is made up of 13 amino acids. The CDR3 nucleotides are TGTGCCCCATGTGGACACCCTTGGGGTCCCCTCCACTTT. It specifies CAPCGHPWGPLHF.

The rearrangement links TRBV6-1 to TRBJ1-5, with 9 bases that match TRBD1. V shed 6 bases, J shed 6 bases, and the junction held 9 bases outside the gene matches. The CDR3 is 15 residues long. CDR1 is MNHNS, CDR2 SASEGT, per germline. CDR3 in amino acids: CASRRGTGLSQPQHF. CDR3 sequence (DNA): TGTGCCAGCAGGCGCGGGACAGGGTTATCTCAGCCCCAGCATTTT.

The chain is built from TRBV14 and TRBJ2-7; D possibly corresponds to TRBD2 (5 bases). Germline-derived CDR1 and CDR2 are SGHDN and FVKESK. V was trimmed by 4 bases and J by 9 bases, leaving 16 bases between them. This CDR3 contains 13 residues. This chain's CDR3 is CASSPFVAAGQYF. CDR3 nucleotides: TGTGCCAGCAGCCCCTTTGTGGCTGCGGGGCAGTACTTC.

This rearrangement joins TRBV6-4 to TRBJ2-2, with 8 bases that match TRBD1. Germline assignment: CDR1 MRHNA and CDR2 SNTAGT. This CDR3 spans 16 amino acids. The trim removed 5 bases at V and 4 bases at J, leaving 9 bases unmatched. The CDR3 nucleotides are TGTGCCAGCAGTCCCGACAGGGGATCGGGCACCGGGGAGCTGTTTTTT. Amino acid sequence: CASSPDRGSGTGELFF.

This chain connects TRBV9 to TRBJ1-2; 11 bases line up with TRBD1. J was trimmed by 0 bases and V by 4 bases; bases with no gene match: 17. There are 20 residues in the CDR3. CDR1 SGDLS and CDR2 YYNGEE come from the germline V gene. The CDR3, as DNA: TGTGCCAGCAGCATGATCCTTATTGGGGACAGGGGGAAGTCTAACTATGGCTACACCTTC. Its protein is CASSMILIGDRGKSNYGYTF.

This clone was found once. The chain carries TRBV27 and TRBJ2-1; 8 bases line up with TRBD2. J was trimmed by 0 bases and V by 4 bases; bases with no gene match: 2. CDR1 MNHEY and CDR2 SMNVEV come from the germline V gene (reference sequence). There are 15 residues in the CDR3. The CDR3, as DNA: TGTGCCAGCAGTTACACTAGCGGCTCCTACAATGAGCAGTTCTTC. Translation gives CASSYTSGSYNEQFF.

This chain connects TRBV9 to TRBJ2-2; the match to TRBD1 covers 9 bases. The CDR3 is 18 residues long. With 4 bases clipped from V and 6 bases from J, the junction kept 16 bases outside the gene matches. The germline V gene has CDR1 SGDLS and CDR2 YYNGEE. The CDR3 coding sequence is TGTGCCAGCAGCCCTACCGGGGGACAGGGAGGGTTGTCCGGGGAGCTGTTTTTT. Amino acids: CASSPTGGQGGLSGELFF.

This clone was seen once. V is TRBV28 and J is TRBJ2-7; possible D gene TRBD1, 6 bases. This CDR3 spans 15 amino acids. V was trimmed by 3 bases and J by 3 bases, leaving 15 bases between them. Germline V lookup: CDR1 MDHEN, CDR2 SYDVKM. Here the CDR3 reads CASSLEQGWDYEQYF. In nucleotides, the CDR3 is TGTGCCAGCAGTTTGGAACAGGGATGGGACTACGAGCAGTACTTC.

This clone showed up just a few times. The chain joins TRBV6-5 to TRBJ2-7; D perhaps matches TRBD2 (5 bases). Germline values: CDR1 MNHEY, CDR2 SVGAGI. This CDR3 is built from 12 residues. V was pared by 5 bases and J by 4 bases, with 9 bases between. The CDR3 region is CASSRTGYEQYF. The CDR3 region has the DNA TGTGCCAGCAGTCGGACGGGATACGAGCAGTACTTC.

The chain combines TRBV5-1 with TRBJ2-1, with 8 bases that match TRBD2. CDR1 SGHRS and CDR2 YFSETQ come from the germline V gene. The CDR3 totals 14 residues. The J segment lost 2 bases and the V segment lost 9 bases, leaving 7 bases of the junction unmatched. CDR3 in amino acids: CATAREGPYNEQFF. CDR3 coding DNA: TGCGCCACAGCCCGGGAGGGCCCCTACAATGAGCAGTTCTTC.

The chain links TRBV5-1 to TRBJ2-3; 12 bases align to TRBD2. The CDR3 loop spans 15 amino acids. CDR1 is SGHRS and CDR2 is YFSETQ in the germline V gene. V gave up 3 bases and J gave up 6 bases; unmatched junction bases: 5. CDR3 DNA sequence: TGCGCCAGCAGCTCTGAAGGACTAGCGGGGGATACGCAGTATTTT. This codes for CASSSEGLAGDTQYF.

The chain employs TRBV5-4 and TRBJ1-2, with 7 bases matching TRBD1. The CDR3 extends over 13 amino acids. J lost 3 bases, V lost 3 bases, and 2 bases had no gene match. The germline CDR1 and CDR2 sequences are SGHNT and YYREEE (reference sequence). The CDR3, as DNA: TGTGCCAGCAGCTCAGACAGGGACTATGGCTACACCTTC. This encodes CASSSDRDYGYTF.

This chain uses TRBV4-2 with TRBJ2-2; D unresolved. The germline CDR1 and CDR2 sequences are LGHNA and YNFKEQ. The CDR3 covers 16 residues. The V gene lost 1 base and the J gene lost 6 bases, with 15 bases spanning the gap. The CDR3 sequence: CASSQANRHLAGELFF. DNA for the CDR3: TGTGCCAGCAGCCAAGCGAACCGACATTTGGCCGGGGAGCTGTTTTTT.

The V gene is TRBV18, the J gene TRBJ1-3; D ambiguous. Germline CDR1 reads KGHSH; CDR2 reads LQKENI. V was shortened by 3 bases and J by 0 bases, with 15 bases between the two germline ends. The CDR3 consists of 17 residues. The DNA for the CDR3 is TGTGCCAGCTCACCGGTGCCGATAACAAACTCTGGAAACACCATATATTTT. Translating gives CASSPVPITNSGNTIYF.

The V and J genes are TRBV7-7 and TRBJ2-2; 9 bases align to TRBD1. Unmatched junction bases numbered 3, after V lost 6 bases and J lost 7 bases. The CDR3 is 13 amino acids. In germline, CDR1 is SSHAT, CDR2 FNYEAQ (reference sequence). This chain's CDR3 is CASRQGASGELFF. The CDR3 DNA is TGTGCCAGCAGACAGGGGGCGAGCGGGGAGCTGTTTTTT.